The T cell receptor beta chain described here comes from a study of T cell changes during pregnancy in multiple sclerosis. This CDR3 has 14 amino acids. CDR1 LGHNA and CDR2 YSLEER come from the germline V gene. V shed 3 bases and J shed 2 bases, with 8 bases lying between them. The repertoire was sequenced with immunoSEQ multiplex PCR; TCRdb's copy has only in-frame clones and lacks some. Of approximately 65,000 clones in the sample, over 80% are singletons; the top ten hold 0.6% to 0.8%. The specimen comprised CD4+ T cells from peripheral blood mononuclear cells, sampled in the first trimester of pregnancy. The V and J genes are TRBV4-3 and TRBJ1-5; TRBD1 is a possible D gene (5 bases). This TCR was sampled from a female donor with multiple sclerosis, enrolled in a pregnancy study. The CDR3 nucleotides read TGCGCCAGCAGCCAGGCGACAGGCAATCAGCCCCAGCATTTT. It specifies CASSQATGNQPQHF.